This is a list of T cell receptor beta chains from one sample in a study of control samples from healthy donors and cancer patients. The method was immunoSEQ multiplex PCR; TCRdb's version includes in-frame clones alone and lacks a portion of them. The profile shows 250,000 to 300,000 clones, around 79% of them singletons. The specimen sequenced was PBMCs. The receptors were sampled from an older woman with lung cancer. Both conserved end residues are part of each CDR3. A D gene is named only where the DNA matches it firmly. Expanded clones are given a class, and other clones once, few, many or no size at all.

CDR3 DNA: TGTGCCAGCAACCGACAGGGGACTGGCTACACCTTC
CDR3 protein: CASNRQGTGYTF
clone size: NA
V gene: TRBV12-3/TRBV12-4
J gene: TRBJ1-2
CDR3 length: 12
D gene: TRBD1

CDR3 DNA: TGTGCCAGCAGCGATCGCCGGGACAGGGCCAACGTCCTGACTTTC
CDR3 protein: CASSDRRDRANVLTF
clone size: NA
V gene: TRBV7-3
J gene: TRBJ2-6
CDR3 length: 15
D gene: NA

CDR3 DNA: TGTGCCAGCAGCTTGTATACAGGGGTCTATAATTCACCCCTCCACTTT
CDR3 protein: CASSLYTGVYNSPLHF
clone size: NA
V gene: TRBV5-6
J gene: TRBJ1-6
CDR3 length: 16
D gene: TRBD1

CDR3 DNA: TGTGCCAGCAGTTACTCGAAGAGACAGGGGAATTCACCCCTCCACTTT
CDR3 protein: CASSYSKRQGNSPLHF
clone size: NA
V gene: TRBV6-5
J gene: TRBJ1-6
CDR3 length: 16
D gene: TRBD1

CDR3 DNA: TGCGCCAGCAGTGAGCCCCTCCTTGGACGGAGAGCTAACTATGGCTACACCTTC
CDR3 protein: CASSEPLLGRRANYGYTF
clone size: NA
V gene: TRBV10-1
J gene: TRBJ1-2
CDR3 length: 18
D gene: NA

CDR3 DNA: TGTGCCAGCAGGTACGGGGGACAGGTCTCCTACGAGCAGTACTTC
CDR3 protein: CASRYGGQVSYEQYF
clone size: NA
V gene: TRBV27
J gene: TRBJ2-7
CDR3 length: 15
D gene: TRBD1

CDR3 DNA: TGTGCCAGTGTCGAACAGGGGGCCCTTCAGCCCCAGCATTTT
CDR3 protein: CASVEQGALQPQHF
clone size: NA
V gene: TRBV2
J gene: TRBJ1-5
CDR3 length: 14
D gene: TRBD1

CDR3 DNA: TGTGCCAGCAGCTTCACTAACGGGGATACGCAGTATTTT
CDR3 protein: CASSFTNGDTQYF
clone size: few
V gene: TRBV7-9
J gene: TRBJ2-3
CDR3 length: 13
D gene: NA

CDR3 DNA: TGTGCCAGCAGTTTATCGACTCAAGGGGACACTGAAGCTTTCTTT
CDR3 protein: CASSLSTQGDTEAFF
clone size: NA
V gene: TRBV27
J gene: TRBJ1-1
CDR3 length: 15
D gene: NA

CDR3 DNA: TGCGCCAGCAGCTTGGACGGGACTAGCGGGAGGTATGAGCAGTTCTTC
CDR3 protein: CASSLDGTSGRYEQFF
clone size: NA
V gene: TRBV5-1
J gene: TRBJ2-1
CDR3 length: 16
D gene: TRBD2

CDR3 DNA: TGTGCCAGCAGCTTGAGGTGGACTAGCGGGACCTACAATGAGCAGTTCTTC
CDR3 protein: CASSLRWTSGTYNEQFF
clone size: NA
V gene: TRBV5-5
J gene: TRBJ2-1
CDR3 length: 17
D gene: TRBD2

CDR3 DNA: TGTGCCAGCAGCCAGGAGACAGGGGACAATTGGCCCCAGCATTTT
CDR3 protein: CASSQETGDNWPQHF
clone size: NA
V gene: TRBV3-1/TRBV3-2
J gene: TRBJ1-5
CDR3 length: 15
D gene: TRBD1

CDR3 DNA: TGTGCCAGTAGTATGGCGGTCAAGGACACTGAAGCTTTCTTT
CDR3 protein: CASSMAVKDTEAFF
clone size: NA
V gene: TRBV19
J gene: TRBJ1-1
CDR3 length: 14
D gene: NA

CDR3 DNA: TGTGCCAGTAGTATGGGGGCATTTGGCGAGCAGTACTTC
CDR3 protein: CASSMGAFGEQYF
clone size: NA
V gene: TRBV19
J gene: TRBJ2-7
CDR3 length: 13
D gene: NA

CDR3 DNA: TGTGCCAGCAGCGTCCCAATGCCGGTCAGTCAAGAGACCCAGTACTTC
CDR3 protein: CASSVPMPVSQETQYF
clone size: NA
V gene: TRBV5-6
J gene: TRBJ2-5
CDR3 length: 16
D gene: NA

CDR3 DNA: TGTGCCAGCACTTCGGGAGGAGGGTATGGCTACACCTTC
CDR3 protein: CASTSGGGYGYTF
clone size: NA
V gene: TRBV6-5
J gene: TRBJ1-2
CDR3 length: 13
D gene: NA

CDR3 DNA: TGTGCCAGCAGCTTGAACCCCACGGGCACCATATATTTT
CDR3 protein: CASSLNPTGTIYF
clone size: few
V gene: TRBV5-6
J gene: TRBJ1-3
CDR3 length: 13
D gene: NA

CDR3 DNA: TGTGCCAGCAGCTTCGGAGACTACGAGCAGTACTTC
CDR3 protein: CASSFGDYEQYF
clone size: NA
V gene: TRBV5-6
J gene: TRBJ2-7
CDR3 length: 12
D gene: NA

CDR3 DNA: TGCGCCAGCAGCCCACGGGCGAACACTGAAGCTTTCTTT
CDR3 protein: CASSPRANTEAFF
clone size: NA
V gene: TRBV5-1
J gene: TRBJ1-1
CDR3 length: 13
D gene: NA

CDR3 DNA: TGCGCCAGCAGCTCCCCAGGGAACACTGAAGCTTTCTTT
CDR3 protein: CASSSPGNTEAFF
clone size: NA
V gene: TRBV5-1
J gene: TRBJ1-1
CDR3 length: 13
D gene: NA

CDR3 DNA: TGTGCCAGCAGTGAACAGACTAACTACAATGAGCAGTTCTTC
CDR3 protein: CASSEQTNYNEQFF
clone size: NA
V gene: TRBV6-1
J gene: TRBJ2-1
CDR3 length: 14
D gene: NA

CDR3 DNA: TGTGCCAGCAGCCCGGACAGGGCGGAGCAGTACTTC
CDR3 protein: CASSPDRAEQYF
clone size: once
V gene: TRBV3-1/TRBV3-2
J gene: TRBJ2-7
CDR3 length: 12
D gene: TRBD1

CDR3 DNA: TGTGCCAGCAGTTCTTACGGGTCCGGGGAGCTGTTTTTT
CDR3 protein: CASSSYGSGELFF
clone size: NA
V gene: TRBV27
J gene: TRBJ2-2
CDR3 length: 13
D gene: NA

CDR3 DNA: TGTGCCAGCAGTTTGCCGGGTGCAACTAATGAAAAACTGTTTTTT
CDR3 protein: CASSLPGATNEKLFF
clone size: NA
V gene: TRBV28
J gene: TRBJ1-4
CDR3 length: 15
D gene: NA

CDR3 DNA: TGTGCCAGCAGTACATCCTTCACTGAAGCTTTCTTT
CDR3 protein: CASSTSFTEAFF
clone size: NA
V gene: TRBV6-6
J gene: TRBJ1-1
CDR3 length: 12
D gene: NA

CDR3 DNA: TGTGCCAGCAGTTTGAAGGAAAACTTAGGGTACACCTTC
CDR3 protein: CASSLKENLGYTF
clone size: NA
V gene: TRBV27
J gene: TRBJ1-2
CDR3 length: 13
D gene: NA

CDR3 DNA: TGCGCCAGCAGCTTGGGGGGGACAGGGCGCCCCTCTGGAAACACCATATATTTT
CDR3 protein: CASSLGGTGRPSGNTIYF
clone size: NA
V gene: TRBV5-1
J gene: TRBJ1-3
CDR3 length: 18
D gene: TRBD1

CDR3 DNA: TGCGCCAGCAGCTTGGAAGGGACAGGGTTCAATGAGCAGTTCTTC
CDR3 protein: CASSLEGTGFNEQFF
clone size: NA
V gene: TRBV5-1
J gene: TRBJ2-1
CDR3 length: 15
D gene: TRBD1

CDR3 DNA: TGTGCCAGCAGCCAAGCGGGAGCTGGGGCCAACGTCCTGACTTTC
CDR3 protein: CASSQAGAGANVLTF
clone size: NA
V gene: TRBV14
J gene: TRBJ2-6
CDR3 length: 15
D gene: NA

CDR3 DNA: TGTGCCAGCAGCTTTCGACCCTCAGGGGCCTCTAACTATGGCTACACCTTC
CDR3 protein: CASSFRPSGASNYGYTF
clone size: NA
V gene: TRBV5-6
J gene: TRBJ1-2
CDR3 length: 17
D gene: NA

CDR3 DNA: TGTGCCAGCGGGCCAAAGGCAGAGACCCAGTACTTC
CDR3 protein: CASGPKAETQYF
clone size: NA
V gene: TRBV7-7
J gene: TRBJ2-5
CDR3 length: 12
D gene: NA

CDR3 DNA: TGTGCCAGCAGCCGACTAGCGGACAATGAGCAGTTCTTC
CDR3 protein: CASSRLADNEQFF
clone size: NA
V gene: TRBV3-1/TRBV3-2
J gene: TRBJ2-1
CDR3 length: 13
D gene: TRBD2

CDR3 DNA: TGCAGCGGCGGAGATAACTATGGCTACACCTTC
CDR3 protein: CSGGDNYGYTF
clone size: NA
V gene: TRBV29-1
J gene: TRBJ1-2
CDR3 length: 11
D gene: NA

CDR3 DNA: TGTGCCAGCAGCTGGGGACTAGCGGACTACAATGAGCAGTTCTTC
CDR3 protein: CASSWGLADYNEQFF
clone size: NA
V gene: TRBV5-6
J gene: TRBJ2-1
CDR3 length: 15
D gene: TRBD2

CDR3 DNA: TGTGCCAGCTCACCCCAAGAGGATTCACCCCTCCACTTT
CDR3 protein: CASSPQEDSPLHF
clone size: NA
V gene: TRBV18
J gene: TRBJ1-6
CDR3 length: 13
D gene: NA

CDR3 DNA: TGTGCCAGCAGCTTAGCAGGGGCTGGGACTGAAGCTTTCTTT
CDR3 protein: CASSLAGAGTEAFF
clone size: NA
V gene: TRBV5-6
J gene: TRBJ1-1
CDR3 length: 14
D gene: NA

CDR3 DNA: TGTGCCAGCAGCCGGGACAGCAGCTCTGGAAACACCATATATTTT
CDR3 protein: CASSRDSSSGNTIYF
clone size: NA
V gene: TRBV7-3
J gene: TRBJ1-3
CDR3 length: 15
D gene: TRBD1

CDR3 DNA: TGCGCCAGCAGTTCCAGTACCATATCAACCTACAATGAGCAGTTCTTC
CDR3 protein: CASSSSTISTYNEQFF
clone size: once
V gene: TRBV5-1
J gene: TRBJ2-1
CDR3 length: 16
D gene: NA

CDR3 DNA: TGCGCCAGCAGCCAAGGGGTACTCATGAACACCGGGGAGCTGTTTTTT
CDR3 protein: CASSQGVLMNTGELFF
clone size: NA
V gene: TRBV4-1
J gene: TRBJ2-2
CDR3 length: 16
D gene: NA

CDR3 DNA: TGTGCCAGCAGCTTGGGGGTCGGCAATCCCTCTGGAAACACCATATATTTT
CDR3 protein: CASSLGVGNPSGNTIYF
clone size: NA
V gene: TRBV5-5
J gene: TRBJ1-3
CDR3 length: 17
D gene: NA

CDR3 DNA: TGTGCCACCAGTGATTTCCGTAGAGGGAGCAACACCGGGGAGCTGTTTTTT
CDR3 protein: CATSDFRRGSNTGELFF
clone size: NA
V gene: TRBV24-1
J gene: TRBJ2-2
CDR3 length: 17
D gene: NA

CDR3 DNA: TGCGCCAGCAGCTTGGAGGGGACAGGGGGAACTGAAGCTTTCTTT
CDR3 protein: CASSLEGTGGTEAFF
clone size: NA
V gene: TRBV5-1
J gene: TRBJ1-1
CDR3 length: 15
D gene: TRBD1

CDR3 DNA: TGTGCCAGCAGCTTATATCAGAACACTGAAGCTTTCTTT
CDR3 protein: CASSLYQNTEAFF
clone size: NA
V gene: TRBV7-2
J gene: TRBJ1-1
CDR3 length: 13
D gene: NA

CDR3 DNA: TGTGCCATCAGGGGCACAGGGGACTTGAACACCGGGGAGCTGTTTTTT
CDR3 protein: CAIRGTGDLNTGELFF
clone size: NA
V gene: TRBV10-3
J gene: TRBJ2-2
CDR3 length: 16
D gene: NA

CDR3 DNA: TGTGCCAGCAGCTTAGCGGTTTCACCCCTCCACTTT
CDR3 protein: CASSLAVSPLHF
clone size: NA
V gene: TRBV7-2
J gene: TRBJ1-6
CDR3 length: 12
D gene: NA

CDR3 DNA: TGCGCCAGCAGCTTGGGGCAACTCGCGGACGGTGAAAAACTGTTTTTT
CDR3 protein: CASSLGQLADGEKLFF
clone size: NA
V gene: TRBV5-1
J gene: TRBJ1-4
CDR3 length: 16
D gene: NA